These 12 T cell receptor beta chains were sequenced from one sample in a study of cytomegalovirus exposure and HLA in healthy donors. Vbeta (60) and Jbeta (13) primers were used in the PCR. Profiling relied on immunoSEQ multiplex PCR, and the TCRdb table lists in-frame clones only, not all of them. The sample lists about 120,000 clones; 80% were seen once. The sample taken for sequencing was PBMCs. The receptors here all came from a female donor in good health and CMV-seropositive.

This rearrangement joins TRBV7-2 to TRBJ1-4; unclear D gene. This CDR3 spans 14 amino acids. V dropped 2 bases and J dropped 6 bases, with 10 bases sitting between them. Germline loops: CDR1 SGHTA, CDR2 FQGNSA. The CDR3 DNA follows: TGTGCCAGCAGCTTACGGTCAGGCCATGAAAAACTGTTTTTT. It codes for CASSLRSGHEKLFF.

This clone was found once. The chain uses TRBV28 and TRBJ2-4, with D unresolved. The CDR3 runs to 16 residues. The V and J ends lost 7 bases and 0 bases respectively, with 16 bases between them. CDR1 is MDHEN and CDR2 is SYDVKM in the germline V gene. The CDR3 DNA sequence: TGTGCCAGCACGCAGAGACCCAGACTAGCCAAAAACATTCAGTACTTC. Translating gives CASTQRPRLAKNIQYF.

This clone appeared a few times. V is TRBV6-5 and J is TRBJ1-1, with 9 bases lining up with TRBD1. The germline V gene has CDR1 MNHEY and CDR2 SVGAGI. The CDR3 consists of 15 residues. J was trimmed by 5 bases and V by 4 bases; bases with no gene match: 8. For the CDR3, the DNA is TGTGCCAGCAGTTCACCGGGACAGGGAACGACTGAAGCTTTCTTT. It codes for CASSSPGQGTTEAFF.

The chain uses TRBV2 and TRBJ2-2, with D maybe TRBD1 (5 bases). V was clipped by 4 bases and J by 6 bases, with 15 bases between them. CDR1 and CDR2 from the germline V gene are SNHLY and FYNNEI. The CDR3 totals 15 residues. Written as DNA, the CDR3 is TGTGCCAGCAGTGTAACCTATGGGGCGGCCGGGGAGCTGTTTTTT. It yields the protein CASSVTYGAAGELFF. Variable domain in full (rest from reference TRBV2 and TRBJ2-2): EPEVTQTPSHQVTQMGQEVILRCVPISNHLYFYWYRQILGQKVEFLVSFYNNEISEKSEIFDDQFSVERPDGSNFTLKIRSTKLEDSAMYFCASSVTYGAAGELFFGEGSRLTVL.

The rearrangement joins TRBV5-4 to TRBJ2-3, with 7 bases identical to TRBD2. CDR3 length equals 14 residues. J was trimmed by 4 bases and V by 0 bases; bases with no gene match: 2. Looked up from germline, CDR1 is SGHNT and CDR2 is YYREEE (reference sequence). The CDR3 loop reads CASSLGGRADTQYF. The CDR3 DNA follows: TGTGCCAGCAGCTTGGGCGGGAGAGCAGATACGCAGTATTTT.

This rearrangement joins TRBV5-1 to TRBJ2-3; 7 bases are a match to TRBD1. CDR1 SGHRS and CDR2 YFSETQ come from the germline V gene. With 5 bases clipped from V and 3 bases from J, the junction kept 0 bases outside the gene matches. This CDR3 comprises 12 residues. The CDR3 DNA is TGCGCCAGCAGACAGGGGACAGATACGCAGTATTTT. Protein product: CASRQGTDTQYF.

This chain joins TRBV10-3 and TRBJ2-3; D is possibly TRBD1 (5 bases). V lost 0 bases and J lost 0, with 16 bases in between. Germline lookup yields CDR1 ENHRY and CDR2 SYGVKD. The CDR3 sequence is 18 residues long. CDR3 sequence (DNA): TGTGCCATCAGTGAGTCGATCGACAGCCGTACTAGCACAGATACGCAGTATTTT. Amino acids: CAISESIDSRTSTDTQYF.

The chain combines TRBV2 with TRBJ1-2; D is ambiguous. CDR1 SNHLY and CDR2 FYNNEI come from the germline V gene. Trimming stripped 6 bases from V and 4 bases from J, with 12 bases between. The CDR3 loop spans 13 amino acids. CDR3 protein: CASRNSAGYGYTF. In nucleotides, the CDR3 is TGTGCCAGCAGGAATTCGGCAGGCTATGGCTACACCTTC.

The chain couples TRBV13 to TRBJ1-1; 9 positions match TRBD1. J lost 11 bases, V lost 5 bases, and 12 bases had no gene match. Germline lookup yields CDR1 PRHDT and CDR2 FYEKMQ (reference sequence). The CDR3 length is 14 residues. The CDR3 bases are TGTGCCAGCAGCCCCCCACAGGGGGCCGCGAGGGCTTTCTTT. Its protein product is CASSPPQGAARAFF.

The chain couples TRBV2 to TRBJ1-6; perhaps TRBD1 as D (6 bases). Looked up from germline, CDR1 is SNHLY and CDR2 is FYNNEI. CDR3 length: 13 residues. V was clipped by 5 bases and J by 9 bases, with 11 bases between them. The CDR3 reads CASSWGQGSPLHF. CDR3 sequence (DNA): TGTGCCAGCAGTTGGGGGCAAGGTTCACCCCTCCACTTT.

This chain links TRBV7-2 with TRBJ2-7; TRBD2 aligns across 9 bases. This CDR3 contains 16 residues. With V trimmed by 7 bases and J by 5 bases, 15 bases remained unmatched. CDR1 SGHTA and CDR2 FQGNSA come from the germline V gene. The CDR3 DNA reads TGTGCCAGCACCTTCAACTCCGGGACTAGCCTCAACGAGCAGTACTTC. Protein product: CASTFNSGTSLNEQYF.

This clone turned up a few times. The chain joins TRBV5-1 to TRBJ1-4; 7 positions match TRBD1. The CDR3 totals 14 residues. Germline V CDR1 and CDR2: SGHRS, YFSETQ. The ends lost 4 bases at V and 6 bases at J; junction bases unmatched: 6. This CDR3 reads CASSVTGMDEKLFF. CDR3 nucleotides: TGCGCCAGCAGCGTGACAGGGATGGATGAAAAACTGTTTTTT.